This record concerns one TCR beta chain sequence. The CDR3 is 12 residues long. The V end was cut by 5 bases, the J end by 7 bases, with 10 bases between. Germline CDR1 reads SGHRS; CDR2 reads YFSETQ. Per the original methods: Reference gene primer amplification in the assay estimated nucleated cell counts. Profiled with immunoSEQ multiplex PCR; TCRdb holds only in-frame clones, not every one. Clone size and the V and J calls come from that table; the DNA yielded D and trimming. The data hold 120,000 or so clones, with 84% observed a single time. This entry belongs to a study of blood T cell repertoires in COVID-19. Study in general: From T cells, B-cell-depleted T cells, or PBMCs came the material, which was cDNA or gDNA.

This receptor was identified in a woman between 25 and 40 years old who had recovered from COVID-19. The chain carries TRBV5-1 and TRBJ2-1; D is unclear. Material for sequencing was peripheral blood. In DNA, the CDR3 is TGCGCCAGCAGAGAAACCGGGAATGAGCAGTTCTTC. Translation: CASRETGNEQFF.